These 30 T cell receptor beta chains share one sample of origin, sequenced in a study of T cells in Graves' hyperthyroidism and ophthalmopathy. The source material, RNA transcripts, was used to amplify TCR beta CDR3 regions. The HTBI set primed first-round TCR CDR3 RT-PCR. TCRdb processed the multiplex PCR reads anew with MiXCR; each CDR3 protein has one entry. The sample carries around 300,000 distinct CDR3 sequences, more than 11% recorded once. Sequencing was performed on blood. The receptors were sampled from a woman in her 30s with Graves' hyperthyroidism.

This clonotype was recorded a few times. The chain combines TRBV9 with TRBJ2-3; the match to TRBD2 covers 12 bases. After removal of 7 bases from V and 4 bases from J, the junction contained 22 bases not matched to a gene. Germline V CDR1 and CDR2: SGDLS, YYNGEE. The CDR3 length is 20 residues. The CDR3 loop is CASGRLAGVVGGVGADTQYF. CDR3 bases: TGTGCCAGCGGCAGACTAGCGGGAGTCGTTGGCGGGGTTGGAGCAGATACGCAGTATTTT.

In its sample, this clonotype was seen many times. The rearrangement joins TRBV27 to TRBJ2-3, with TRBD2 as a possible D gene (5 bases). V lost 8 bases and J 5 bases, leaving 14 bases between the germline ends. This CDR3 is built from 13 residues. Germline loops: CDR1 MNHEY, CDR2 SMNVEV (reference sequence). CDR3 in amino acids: CASVPEGGDTQYF. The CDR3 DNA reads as TGTGCCAGCGTCCCCGAAGGAGGAGATACGCAGTATTTT.

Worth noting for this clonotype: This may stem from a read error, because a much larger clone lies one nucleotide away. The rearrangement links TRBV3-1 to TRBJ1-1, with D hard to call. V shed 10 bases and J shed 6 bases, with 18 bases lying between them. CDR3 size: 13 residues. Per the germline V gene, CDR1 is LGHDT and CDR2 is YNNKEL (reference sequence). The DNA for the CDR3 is TGTGCCATCAGTCGCCTCCCGAGGGCTGAAGCTTTCTTT. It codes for CAISRLPRAEAFF.

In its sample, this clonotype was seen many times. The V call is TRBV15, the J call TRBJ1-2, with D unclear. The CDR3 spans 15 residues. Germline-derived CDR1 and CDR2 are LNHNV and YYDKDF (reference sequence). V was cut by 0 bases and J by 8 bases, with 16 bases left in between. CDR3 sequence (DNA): TGTGCCACCAGCAGAGATAACAGACCGGACGGGGGCTACACCTTC. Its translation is CATSRDNRPDGGYTF.

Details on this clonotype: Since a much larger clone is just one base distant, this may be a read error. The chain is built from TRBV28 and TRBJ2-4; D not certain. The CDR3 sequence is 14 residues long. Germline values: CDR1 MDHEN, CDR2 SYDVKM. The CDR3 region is CASGLNPGFDIQYF. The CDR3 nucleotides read TGTGCCAGCGGTTTAAACCCGGGTTTCGACATTCAGTACTTC.

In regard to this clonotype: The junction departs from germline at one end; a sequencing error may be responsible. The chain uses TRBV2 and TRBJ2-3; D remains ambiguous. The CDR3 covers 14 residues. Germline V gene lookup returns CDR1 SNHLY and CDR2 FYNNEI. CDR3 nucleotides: TGTGTCAGCAGTGAAGCGTTAAGGGTAGATACGCAGTATTTT. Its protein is CVSSEALRVDTQYF. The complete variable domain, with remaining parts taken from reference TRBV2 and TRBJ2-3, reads EPEVTQTPSHQVTQMGQEVILRCVPISNHLYFYWYRQILGQKVEFLVSFYNNEISEKSEIFDDQFSVERPDGSNFTLKIRSTKLEDSAMYFCVSSEALRVDTQYFGPGTRLTVL.

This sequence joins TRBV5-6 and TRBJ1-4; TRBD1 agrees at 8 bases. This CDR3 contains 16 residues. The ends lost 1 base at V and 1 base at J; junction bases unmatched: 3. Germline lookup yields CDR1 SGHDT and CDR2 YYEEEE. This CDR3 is CASSLSGGGTNEKLFF. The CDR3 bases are TGTGCCAGCAGCTTGTCAGGGGGCGGAACTAATGAAAAACTGTTTTTT. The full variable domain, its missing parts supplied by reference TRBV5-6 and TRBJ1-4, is DAGVTQSPTHLIKTRGQQVTLRCSPKSGHDTVSWYQQALGQGPQFIFQYYEEEERQRGNFPDRFSGHQFPNYSSELNVNALLLGDSALYLCASSLSGGGTNEKLFFGSGTQLSVL.

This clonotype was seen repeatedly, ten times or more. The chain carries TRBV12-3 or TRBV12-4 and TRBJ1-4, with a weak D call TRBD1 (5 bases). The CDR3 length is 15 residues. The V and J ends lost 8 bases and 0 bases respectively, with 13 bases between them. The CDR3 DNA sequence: TGTGCCAGCCGGGGGACTGGGACAACTAATGAAAAACTGTTTTTT. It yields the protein CASRGTGTTNEKLFF.

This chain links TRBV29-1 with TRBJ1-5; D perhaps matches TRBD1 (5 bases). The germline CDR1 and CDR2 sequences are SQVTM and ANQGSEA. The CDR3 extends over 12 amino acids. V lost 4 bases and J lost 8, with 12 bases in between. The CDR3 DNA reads TGCAGCGTTGGGAGTTTGGGGGAGCCCCAGCATTTT. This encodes CSVGSLGEPQHF.

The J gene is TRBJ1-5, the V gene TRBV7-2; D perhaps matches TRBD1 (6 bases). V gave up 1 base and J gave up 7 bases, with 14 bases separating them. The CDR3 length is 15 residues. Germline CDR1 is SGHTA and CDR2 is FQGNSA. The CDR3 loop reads CASSLVEGEGQPQHF. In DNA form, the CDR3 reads TGTGCCAGCAGCTTAGTTGAGGGGGAAGGCCAGCCCCAGCATTTT.

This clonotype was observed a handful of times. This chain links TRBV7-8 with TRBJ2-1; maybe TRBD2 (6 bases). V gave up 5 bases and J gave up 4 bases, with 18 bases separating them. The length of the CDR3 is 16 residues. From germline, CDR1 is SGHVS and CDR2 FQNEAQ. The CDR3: CASSRAVSSGYNEQFF. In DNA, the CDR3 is TGTGCCAGCAGCCGAGCGGTGAGTAGCGGTTACAATGAGCAGTTCTTC.

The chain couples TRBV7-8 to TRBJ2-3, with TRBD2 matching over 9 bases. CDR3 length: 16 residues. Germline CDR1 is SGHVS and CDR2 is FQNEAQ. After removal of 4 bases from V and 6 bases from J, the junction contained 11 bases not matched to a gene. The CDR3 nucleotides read TGTGCCAGCAGCTATTCTAGCGGGATGCCGGCGGATACGCAGTATTTT. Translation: CASSYSSGMPADTQYF.

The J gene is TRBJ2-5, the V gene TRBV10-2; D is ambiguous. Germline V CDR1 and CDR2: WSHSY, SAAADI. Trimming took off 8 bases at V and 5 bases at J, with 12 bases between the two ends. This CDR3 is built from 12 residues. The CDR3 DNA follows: TGCGCCAGCTCGACCCGGGCCGAGACCCAGTACTTC. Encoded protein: CASSTRAETQYF.

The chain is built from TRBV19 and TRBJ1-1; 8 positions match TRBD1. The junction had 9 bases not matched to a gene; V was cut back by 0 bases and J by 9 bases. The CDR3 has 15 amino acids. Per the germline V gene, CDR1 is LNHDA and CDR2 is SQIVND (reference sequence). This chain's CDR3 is CASSIDPGTGRKAFF. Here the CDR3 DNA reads TGTGCCAGTAGTATAGATCCCGGGACAGGAAGGAAAGCTTTCTTT.

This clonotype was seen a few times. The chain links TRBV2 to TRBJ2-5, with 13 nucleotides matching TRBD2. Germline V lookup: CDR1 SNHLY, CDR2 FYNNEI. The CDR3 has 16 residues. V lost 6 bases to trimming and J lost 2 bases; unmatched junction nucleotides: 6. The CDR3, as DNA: TGTGCCAGCAGGGGACTAGCGGGAATTAATCAAGAGACCCAGTACTTC. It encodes CASRGLAGINQETQYF.

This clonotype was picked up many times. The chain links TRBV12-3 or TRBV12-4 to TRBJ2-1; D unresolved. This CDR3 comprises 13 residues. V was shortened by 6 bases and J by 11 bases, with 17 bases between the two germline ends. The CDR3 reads CASSFYGGNQQFF. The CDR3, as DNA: TGTGCCAGCAGCTTCTACGGTGGGAATCAGCAGTTCTTC.

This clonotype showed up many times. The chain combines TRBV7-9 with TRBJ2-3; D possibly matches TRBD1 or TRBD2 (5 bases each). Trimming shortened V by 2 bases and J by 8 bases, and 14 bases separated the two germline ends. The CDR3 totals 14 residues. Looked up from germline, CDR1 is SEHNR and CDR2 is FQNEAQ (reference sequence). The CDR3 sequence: CASSLLGTPITQYF. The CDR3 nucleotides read TGTGCCAGCAGCTTACTAGGGACCCCTATTACGCAGTATTTT.

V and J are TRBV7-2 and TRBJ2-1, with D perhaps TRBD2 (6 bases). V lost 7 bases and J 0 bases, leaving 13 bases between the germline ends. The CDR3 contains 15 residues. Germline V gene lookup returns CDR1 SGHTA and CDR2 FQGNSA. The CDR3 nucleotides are TGTGCCAGCAACATCCTAGCGAGCTCCTACAATGAGCAGTTCTTC. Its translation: CASNILASSYNEQFF.

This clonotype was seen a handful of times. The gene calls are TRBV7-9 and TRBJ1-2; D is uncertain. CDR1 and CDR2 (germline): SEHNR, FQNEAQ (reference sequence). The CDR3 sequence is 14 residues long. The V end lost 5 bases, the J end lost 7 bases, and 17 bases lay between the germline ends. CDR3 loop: CASSPLGSLSGYTF. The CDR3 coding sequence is TGTGCCAGCAGCCCCCTGGGGTCGCTGAGTGGCTACACCTTC.

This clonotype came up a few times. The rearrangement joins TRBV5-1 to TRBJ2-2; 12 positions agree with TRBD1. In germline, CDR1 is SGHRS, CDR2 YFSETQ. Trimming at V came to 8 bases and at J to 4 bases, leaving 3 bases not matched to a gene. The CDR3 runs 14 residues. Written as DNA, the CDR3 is TGCGCCAGTGGGACAGGGGGCACCACCGGGGAGCTGTTTTTT. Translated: CASGTGGTTGELFF. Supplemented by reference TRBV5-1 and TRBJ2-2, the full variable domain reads KAGVTQTPRYLIKTRGQQVTLSCSPISGHRSVSWYQQTPGQGLQFLFEYFSETQRNKGNFPGRFSGRQFSNSRSEMNVSTLELGDSALYLCASGTGGTTGELFFGEGSRLTVL.

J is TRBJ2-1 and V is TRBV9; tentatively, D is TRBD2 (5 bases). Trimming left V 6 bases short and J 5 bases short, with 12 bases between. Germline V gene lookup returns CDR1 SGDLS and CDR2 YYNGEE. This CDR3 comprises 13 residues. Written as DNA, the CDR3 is TGTGCCAGCACAGCCCCCGGGGACAATGAGCAGTTCTTC. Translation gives CASTAPGDNEQFF.

The CDR3 reads CASSQLGTRSYNEQFF. The CDR3 DNA follows: TGCGCCAGCAGCCAACTCGGGACTAGGTCATACAATGAGCAGTTCTTC. The rearrangement links TRBV4-1 to TRBJ2-1, with TRBD2 matching over 8 bases. The J segment lost 4 bases and the V segment lost 2 bases, leaving 7 bases of the junction unmatched. CDR3 size: 16 residues. In germline, CDR1 is MGHRA, CDR2 YSYEKL.

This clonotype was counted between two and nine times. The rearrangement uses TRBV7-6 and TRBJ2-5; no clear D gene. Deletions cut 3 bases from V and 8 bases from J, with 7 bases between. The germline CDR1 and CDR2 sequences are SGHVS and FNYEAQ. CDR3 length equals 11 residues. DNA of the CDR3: TGTGCCAGCAGCTTTAGACATACCCAGTACTTC. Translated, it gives CASSFRHTQYF.

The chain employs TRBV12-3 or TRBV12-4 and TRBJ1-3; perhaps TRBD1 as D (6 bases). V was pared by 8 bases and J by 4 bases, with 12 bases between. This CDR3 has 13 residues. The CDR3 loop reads CASGAGDGNTIYF. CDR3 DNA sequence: TGTGCCAGCGGGGCAGGGGACGGAAACACCATATATTTT.

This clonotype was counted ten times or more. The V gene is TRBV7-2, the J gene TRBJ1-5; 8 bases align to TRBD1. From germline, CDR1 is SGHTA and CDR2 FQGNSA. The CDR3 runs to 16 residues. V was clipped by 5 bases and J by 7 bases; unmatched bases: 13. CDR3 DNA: TGTGCCAGCAGCCCATACATCGGACAGGGTCGGCAGCCCCAGCATTTT. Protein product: CASSPYIGQGRQPQHF. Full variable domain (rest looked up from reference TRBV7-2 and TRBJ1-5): GAGVSQSPSNKVTEKGKDVELRCDPISGHTALYWYRQSLGQGLEFLIYFQGNSAPDKSGLPSDRFSAERTGGSVSTLTIQRTQQEDSAVYLCASSPYIGQGRQPQHFGDGTRLSIL.

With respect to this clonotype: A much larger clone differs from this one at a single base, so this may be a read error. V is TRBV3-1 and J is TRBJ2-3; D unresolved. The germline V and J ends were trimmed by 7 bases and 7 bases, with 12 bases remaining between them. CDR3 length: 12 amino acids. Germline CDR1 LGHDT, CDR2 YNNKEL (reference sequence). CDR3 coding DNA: TGTGCCAGCACCGACGGAACAAATACGCAGTATTTT. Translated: CASTDGTNTQYF.

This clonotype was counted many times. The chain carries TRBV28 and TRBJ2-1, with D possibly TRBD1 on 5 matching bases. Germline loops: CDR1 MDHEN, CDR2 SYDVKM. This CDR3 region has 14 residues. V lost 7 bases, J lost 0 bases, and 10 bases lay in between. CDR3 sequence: CASIRTPSYNEQFF. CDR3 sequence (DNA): TGTGCCAGCATCAGGACACCCTCCTACAATGAGCAGTTCTTC.

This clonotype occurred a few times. CDR3 nucleotides: TGCAGTGCTAGAGAATGGGACAGGCTGTACCAAGAGACCCAGTACTTC. Amino acid sequence: CSAREWDRLYQETQYF. V gene TRBV20-1 combines with J gene TRBJ2-5; 8 bases match TRBD1. Germline trimming cut 0 bases from V and 0 bases from J; bases unmatched to any gene: 6. The CDR3 has 16 amino acids. Germline V gene lookup returns CDR1 DFQATT and CDR2 SNEGSKA (reference sequence).

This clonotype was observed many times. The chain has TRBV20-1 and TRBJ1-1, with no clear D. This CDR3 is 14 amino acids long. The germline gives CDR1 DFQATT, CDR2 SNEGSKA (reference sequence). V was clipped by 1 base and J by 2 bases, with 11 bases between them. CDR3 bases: TGCAGTGCTAGAGTAGCAGGCCTAAACACTGAAGCTTTCTTT. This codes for CSARVAGLNTEAFF.

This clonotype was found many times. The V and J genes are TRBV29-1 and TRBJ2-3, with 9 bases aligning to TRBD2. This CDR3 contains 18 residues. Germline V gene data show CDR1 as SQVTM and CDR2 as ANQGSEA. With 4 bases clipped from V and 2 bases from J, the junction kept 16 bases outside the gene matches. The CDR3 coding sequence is TGCAGCGTTGGAAAGGCTGGCGGGAGGGCAAGTATCACAGATACGCAGTATTTT. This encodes CSVGKAGGRASITDTQYF.